These 5 T cell receptor beta chains were sequenced from one sample in a study of blood T cell repertoires in COVID-19. The protocol was immunoSEQ multiplex PCR, while the TCRdb copy is restricted to in-frame clones and leaves out a portion. This table holds about 170,000 clones, about 86% found once. The sample taken for sequencing was peripheral blood. Receptors were obtained from a man between 65 and 85 years old with active or convalescent COVID-19.

This chain joins TRBV29-1 and TRBJ1-2; 7 bases are shared with TRBD1. Germline V CDR1 and CDR2: SQVTM, ANQGSEA. The CDR3 loop spans 12 amino acids. V shed 7 bases and J 3 bases; nucleotides not matched to a gene: 5. The DNA of the CDR3 is TGCAGCGGAACGACAGGGTACTATGGCTACACCTTC. Translation gives CSGTTGYYGYTF.

This chain uses TRBV6-2 or TRBV6-3 with TRBJ2-7, with D possibly TRBD1 on 6 matching bases. The V end lost 0 bases, the J end lost 4 bases, and 16 bases lay between the germline ends. The CDR3 is 16 residues long. Germline V gene lookup returns CDR1 MNHEY and CDR2 SVGEGT. CDR3 residues: CASSYSNRRGFYEQYF. The CDR3 region has the DNA TGTGCCAGCAGTTACTCGAATCGCAGGGGATTTTACGAGCAGTACTTC.

The J gene is TRBJ2-7, the V gene TRBV7-9; 10 positions agree with TRBD1. This CDR3 has 14 amino acids. Germline assignment: CDR1 SEHNR and CDR2 FQNEAQ (reference sequence). Losses at the gene ends were 6 bases for V and 1 base for J; bases not matched to a gene: 3. CDR3 in DNA: TGTGCCAGCAGAGGGACAGGGGATTCCTACGAGCAGTACTTC. Translating gives CASRGTGDSYEQYF.

The rearrangement uses TRBV6-5 and TRBJ2-2, with TRBD2 matching 9 bases. Germline assignment: CDR1 MNHEY and CDR2 SVGAGI. This CDR3 region has 15 residues. Germline trimming cut 6 bases from V and 3 bases from J; bases unmatched to any gene: 5. CDR3 in amino acids: CASSQRTSDTGELFF. In DNA form, the CDR3 reads TGTGCCAGCAGCCAAAGGACTAGCGACACCGGGGAGCTGTTTTTT.

The V and J genes are TRBV14 and TRBJ2-1; 13 positions agree with TRBD2. There are 17 residues in the CDR3. V was clipped by 0 bases and J by 8 bases; unmatched bases: 7. CDR1 is SGHDN and CDR2 is FVKESK in the germline V gene. DNA for the CDR3: TGTGCCAGCAGCCAAGAAGGACTAGCGGGGGTTGGTGATGAGCAGTTCTTC. Amino acids: CASSQEGLAGVGDEQFF.